This T cell receptor beta chain emerged from a study of T-cell reconstitution after alpha-beta-depleted transplantation in children. Unique molecular identifiers were incorporated during preparation of the TCRbeta library. TCRdb recomputed calls from the PCR reads with MiXCR, one row per CDR3 protein. The profile shows around 530,000 distinct CDR3 sequences, approximately 32% of them singletons. After removal of 5 bases from V and 4 bases from J, the junction contained 1 base not matched to a gene. CDR1 is LNHDA, CDR2 SQIVND, per germline (reference sequence). The CDR3 totals 12 residues. The table lists this clonotype with a few counts.

The chain has TRBV19 and TRBJ2-5, with TRBD1 matching over 7 bases. Here the sequenced sample was PBMCs from the stem cell graft donor, taken from the stem cell graft. The TCR was taken from a human donor who donated a stem cell graft to a child with aplastic anemia. The CDR3 DNA reads as TGTGCCAGTAGTCACAGGGGAGAGACCCAGTACTTC. Translated: CASSHRGETQYF.